The 32 T cell receptor beta chains below were found in one sample sequenced in a study of immune reconstitution after stem cell transplant in scleroderma. One entry per CDR3 protein results from TCRdb running MiXCR on the RT-PCR reads. The table shows under 2,500 distinct CDR3 sequences, with just under 6.5% occurring only once. The sample was gathered before or after autologous hematopoietic stem cell transplantation (not recorded which). The receptors derive from a female donor with systemic sclerosis.

This clonotype is classed as medium-sized. The rearrangement joins TRBV6-5 to TRBJ1-1, with TRBD1 identical over 7 bases. V shed 5 bases, J shed 6 bases, and the junction held 12 bases outside the gene matches. The germline CDR1 and CDR2 sequences are MNHEY and SVGAGI. The CDR3 is 15 amino acids. The CDR3 coding sequence is TGTGCCAGCAGTCAAAGACAGGGTGGAGGCCCTGAAGCTTTCTTT. Its translation: CASSQRQGGGPEAFF.

V is TRBV20-1 and J is TRBJ2-7, with 7 positions matching TRBD1. This CDR3 comprises 12 residues. Trimming at V came to 5 bases and at J to 5 bases, leaving 6 bases not matched to a gene. Per the germline V gene, CDR1 is DFQATT and CDR2 is SNEGSKA (reference sequence). The CDR3 coding sequence is TGCAGTGCTCCACGACAGGGAAACGAGCAGTACTTC. Translating it yields CSAPRQGNEQYF.

There are a few counts of this clonotype. This chain joins TRBV2 and TRBJ2-4; TRBD1 matches 12 bases. The trim removed 7 bases at V and 0 bases at J, leaving 16 bases unmatched. The V gene's germline CDR1 is SNHLY and CDR2 FYNNEI. The CDR3 contains 20 residues. The DNA for the CDR3 is TGTGCCAGCATCATCCCCCGGGACAGGGGGCGGGGAGTAGCCAAAAACATTCAGTACTTC. It is translated as CASIIPRDRGRGVAKNIQYF. Using reference TRBV2 and TRBJ2-4 for the parts outside the CDR3, the full variable domain is EPEVTQTPSHQVTQMGQEVILRCVPISNHLYFYWYRQILGQKVEFLVSFYNNEISEKSEIFDDQFSVERPDGSNFTLKIRSTKLEDSAMYFCASIIPRDRGRGVAKNIQYFGAGTRLSVL.

This clonotype has just a few counts. CDR3 sequence: CSARDRRGGADTQYF. Written as DNA, the CDR3 is TGCAGTGCTAGAGATCGTCGGGGGGGCGCAGATACGCAGTATTTT. The rearrangement links TRBV20-1 to TRBJ2-3; 8 bases fit TRBD2. This CDR3 has 15 amino acids. In germline, CDR1 is DFQATT, CDR2 SNEGSKA (reference sequence). J lost 4 bases, V lost 0 bases, and 6 bases had no gene match.

This clonotype qualifies as large. The chain employs TRBV20-1 and TRBJ2-7; 9 bases are shared with TRBD2. Trimming removed 0 bases from V and 0 bases from J; junction bases left unmatched: 6. Germline CDR1 reads DFQATT; CDR2 reads SNEGSKA (reference sequence). The CDR3 runs to 16 residues. For the CDR3, the DNA is TGCAGTGCTAGAGATTTTCATAGCGGGAGCTCCTACGAGCAGTACTTC. Its translation is CSARDFHSGSSYEQYF.

This clonotype appeared a few times. The genes are TRBV20-1 and TRBJ2-5, with D perhaps TRBD1 or TRBD2 (6 bases each). The CDR3 spans 10 residues. Germline CDR1 reads DFQATT; CDR2 reads SNEGSKA (reference sequence). V was cut by 3 bases and J by 10 bases, with 9 bases left in between. CDR3 in amino acids: CSASRGHQYF. The CDR3, as DNA: TGCAGTGCTAGCCGGGGGCACCAGTACTTC.

This clonotype was seen only a few times. The rearrangement joins TRBV27 to TRBJ2-2; D is possibly TRBD2 (6 bases). This CDR3 contains 17 residues. In germline, CDR1 is MNHEY, CDR2 SMNVEV (reference sequence). Trimming left V 2 bases short and J 5 bases short, with 18 bases between. The CDR3 coding sequence is TGTGCCAGCAGTTTAAGGGAGCGGTTTGGGGGGACCGGGGAGCTGTTTTTT. Amino acids: CASSLRERFGGTGELFF.

This clonotype was counted between two and nine times. A junction end diverges from the germline sequence, so it may reflect a read error. The CDR3 DNA reads TGCAGCGCTAGAGATCGACCCTACTCCACAGATACGCAGTATTTT. It yields the protein CSARDRPYSTDTQYF. J is TRBJ2-3 and V is TRBV20-1; D unclear. This CDR3 is 15 amino acids long. Germline-derived CDR1 and CDR2 are DFQATT and SNEGSKA (reference sequence).

The V call is TRBV27, the J call TRBJ1-2; 7 bases are shared with TRBD1. The V gene end was trimmed by 3 bases and the J gene end by 3 bases; junction bases not matched to a gene: 4. Germline-derived CDR1 and CDR2 are MNHEY and SMNVEV (reference sequence). This CDR3 comprises 14 residues. For the CDR3, the DNA is TGTGCCAGCAGTTTGTCCAGGGGGGACTATGGCTACACCTTC. Protein: CASSLSRGDYGYTF.

By sample fraction, this clonotype is medium-sized. J is TRBJ2-1 and V is TRBV30; TRBD2 is a possible D gene (5 bases). V lost 5 bases to trimming and J lost 6 bases, with 17 bases between them. The germline V gene has CDR1 GTSNPN and CDR2 SVGIG (reference sequence). There are 14 residues in the CDR3. CDR3 region: CAWEGSGNSNEQFF. The CDR3 region has the DNA TGTGCCTGGGAGGGAAGCGGAAACTCCAATGAGCAGTTCTTC.

The chain has TRBV9 and TRBJ1-5; D may be TRBD1 (6 bases). CDR3 size: 14 residues. Per germline, CDR1 SGDLS and CDR2 YYNGEE. The V gene lost 0 bases and the J gene lost 5 bases, with 9 bases spanning the gap. The CDR3 here is CASSVGQVHQPQHF. CDR3 sequence (DNA): TGTGCCAGCAGCGTAGGACAGGTTCATCAGCCCCAGCATTTT.

This clonotype was observed a handful of times. The chain carries TRBV7-2 and TRBJ2-5, with TRBD1 matching 8 bases. Germline V gene data show CDR1 as SGHTA and CDR2 as FQGNSA. With 4 bases clipped from V and 0 bases from J, the junction kept 7 bases outside the gene matches. The CDR3 loop spans 16 amino acids. The CDR3, as DNA: TGTGCCAGCAGCTATTGGACAGGGCCCCACCAAGAGACCCAGTACTTC. Its translation: CASSYWTGPHQETQYF.

This clonotype was found a few times. The CDR3 loop reads CASSPWTGGGSEKLFF. Here the CDR3 DNA reads TGCGCCAGCAGCCCATGGACAGGGGGCGGGAGTGAAAAACTGTTTTTT. This chain joins TRBV5-1 and TRBJ1-4, with 11 bases that match TRBD1. In germline, CDR1 is SGHRS, CDR2 YFSETQ. The ends lost 4 bases at V and 7 bases at J; junction bases unmatched: 9. There are 16 residues in the CDR3.

This clonotype is categorized as medium-sized. The V call is TRBV6-2 or TRBV6-3, the J call TRBJ1-1; D gene unclear. The CDR3 is 11 residues long. The germline V and J ends were trimmed by 8 bases and 1 base, with 5 bases remaining between them. The germline CDR1 and CDR2 sequences are MNHEY and SVGEGT. CDR3 sequence reads: CASGKNTEAFF. DNA for the CDR3: TGTGCCAGCGGGAAGAACACTGAAGCTTTCTTT.

The V and J genes are TRBV12-3 or TRBV12-4 and TRBJ2-3; D unresolved. V was pared by 3 bases and J by 4 bases, with 5 bases between. The CDR3 contains 12 residues. CDR3 sequence (DNA): TGTGCCAGCAGTTTTATGCCAGATACGCAGTATTTT. This translates into CASSFMPDTQYF.

Relative to its sample, this clonotype is medium-sized (0.01 to 0.1%). This may be a read error, as it is one base from a much larger clone. The J gene is TRBJ1-3, the V gene TRBV5-1; a possible D gene is TRBD1 (5 bases). The CDR3 consists of 17 residues. Germline V gene data show CDR1 as SGHRS and CDR2 as YFSETQ. DNA of the CDR3: TGCGCCAGCAGCATCGAGGGACGGTCAAGCTCTGGAAGCACCATATATTTT. This gives the protein CASSIEGRSSSGSTIYF.

In its sample, this clonotype was seen a few times. The gene calls are TRBV5-5 and TRBJ2-2; 9 bases are a match to TRBD2. The CDR3 has 17 amino acids. With 0 bases clipped from V and 7 bases from J, the junction kept 10 bases outside the gene matches. Germline CDR1 is SGHKS and CDR2 is YYEKEE (reference sequence). For the CDR3, the DNA is TGTGCCAGCAGCTTGGACCTCATAGCGGGAGCGGTCGGGGAGCTGTTTTTT. Translation gives CASSLDLIAGAVGELFF.

By share of the sample, this clonotype is medium-sized. V gene TRBV11-3 combines with J gene TRBJ2-2, with no clear D. This CDR3 is built from 16 residues. Germline CDR1 is SGHNT and CDR2 is YENEEA. V lost 0 bases and J 0 bases, leaving 8 bases between the germline ends. The CDR3 reads CASSLDQETNTGELFF. CDR3 coding DNA: TGTGCCAGCAGCTTAGACCAGGAAACGAACACCGGGGAGCTGTTTTTT.

This clonotype counts as medium-sized. The chain carries TRBV7-3 and TRBJ2-3, with D possibly being TRBD1 (6 bases). The CDR3 is 15 residues long. Germline CDR1 is SGHTA and CDR2 is FQGTGA. Trimming took 2 bases from V and 4 from J, leaving 13 bases between them. Here the CDR3 reads CASSLWGLVSDTQYF. CDR3 coding DNA: TGTGCCAGCAGCTTATGGGGGCTAGTCTCAGATACGCAGTATTTT.

This clonotype is termed medium-sized. The rearrangement joins TRBV6-1 to TRBJ2-7, with 10 bases matching TRBD1. CDR1 and CDR2 from the germline V gene are MNHNS and SASEGT. V trimming: 2 bases; J trimming: 3 bases; junction bases outside the gene matches: 4. The CDR3 contains 15 residues. CDR3 in DNA: TGTGCCAGCAGTGAACGGACAGGGGGTGTCTACGAGCAGTACTTC. It specifies CASSERTGGVYEQYF.

By share, this clonotype counts as medium-sized. V is TRBV20-1 and J is TRBJ1-3; D gene ambiguous. CDR3 length: 13 amino acids. With 3 bases removed from V and 0 bases from J, the gap between germline ends came to 6 bases. CDR1 DFQATT and CDR2 SNEGSKA come from the germline V gene (reference sequence). CDR3 bases: TGCAGTGCTAGGCTGTACTCTGGAAACACCATATATTTT. Residues: CSARLYSGNTIYF.

The table lists this clonotype with a few counts. The chain carries TRBV20-1 and TRBJ1-4; the D is unclear. CDR3 length equals 12 residues. Trimming took off 3 bases at V and 8 bases at J, with 10 bases between the two ends. Per the germline V gene, CDR1 is DFQATT and CDR2 is SNEGSKA (reference sequence). The CDR3 nucleotides read TGCAGTGCTAGTAGTCTCGAAGAAAAACTGTTTTTT. This codes for CSASSLEEKLFF.

Relative to its sample, this clonotype is medium-sized. This chain connects TRBV6-5 to TRBJ1-2, with D possibly being TRBD1 (5 bases). The V end was cut by 6 bases, the J end by 4 bases, with 15 bases between. The CDR3 spans 14 residues. The germline V gene has CDR1 MNHEY and CDR2 SVGAGI. In DNA, the CDR3 is TGTGCCAGCAGCACCCCCGACAGTAGCTATGGCTACACCTTC. This translates into CASSTPDSSYGYTF.

V and J are TRBV5-1 and TRBJ1-1, with 10 positions matching TRBD1. Germline assignment: CDR1 SGHRS and CDR2 YFSETQ. The V and J ends lost 1 base and 11 bases, in that order; junction bases with no gene match: 5. The CDR3 length is 13 residues. Written as DNA, the CDR3 is TGCGCCAGCAGCTTGAGACAGGGGGCTTCTGCTTTCTTT. It specifies CASSLRQGASAFF.

This clonotype is medium-sized by share. V is TRBV12-3 or TRBV12-4 and J is TRBJ2-7; 9 bases fit TRBD2. J was trimmed by 6 bases and V by 5 bases; bases with no gene match: 8. The CDR3 covers 14 residues. Here the CDR3 reads CASSPPSGVGEQYF. The CDR3 nucleotides are TGTGCCAGCAGTCCCCCTAGCGGGGTAGGCGAGCAGTACTTC.

Sample share makes this clonotype medium-sized. This chain joins TRBV5-1 and TRBJ2-5; possible D gene TRBD1, 5 bases. The germline V and J ends were trimmed by 3 bases and 2 bases, with 8 bases remaining between them. The CDR3 extends over 13 amino acids. Per germline, CDR1 SGHRS and CDR2 YFSETQ. CDR3 coding DNA: TGCGCCAGCAGCTCCCAGGGACAAGAGACCCAGTACTTC. This sequence encodes CASSSQGQETQYF. Filled out from reference TRBV5-1 and TRBJ2-5, the complete variable domain reads KAGVTQTPRYLIKTRGQQVTLSCSPISGHRSVSWYQQTPGQGLQFLFEYFSETQRNKGNFPGRFSGRQFSNSRSEMNVSTLELGDSALYLCASSSQGQETQYFGPGTRLLVL.

The table lists this clonotype with a few counts. J is TRBJ2-3 and V is TRBV24-1, with TRBD1 as a possible D gene (6 bases). Germline-derived CDR1 and CDR2 are KGHDR and SFDVKD. Trimming cost V 3 bases and J 6 bases, with 15 bases left between them. The CDR3 covers 15 residues. CDR3 residues: CATSDGGTGMDTQYF. The DNA for the CDR3 is TGTGCCACCAGTGATGGGGGTACAGGGATGGATACGCAGTATTTT.

This clonotype is medium-sized in the sample. The chain recombines TRBV12-5 with TRBJ1-2; D is unclear. This CDR3 has 14 amino acids. Germline V gene lookup returns CDR1 LGHNT and CDR2 FRNRAP. Deletions cut 3 bases from V and 0 bases from J, with 8 bases between. The CDR3 DNA is TGTGCTAGTGGTTTACCGGGAACTAACTATGGCTACACCTTC. It codes for CASGLPGTNYGYTF.

This clonotype is medium-sized within its sample. The chain combines TRBV18 with TRBJ2-1; D not certain. The CDR3 extends over 17 amino acids. The germline gives CDR1 KGHSH, CDR2 LQKENI. Trimming removed 2 bases from V and 4 bases from J, with 18 bases in between. The DNA for the CDR3 is TGTGCCAGCTCACCAAAAACTACCTCCGGCAGATACAATGAGCAGTTCTTC. It codes for CASSPKTTSGRYNEQFF.

This chain uses TRBV18 with TRBJ2-1, with D possibly matching TRBD1 (6 bases). V dropped 4 bases and J dropped 5 bases, with 15 bases sitting between them. From germline, CDR1 is KGHSH and CDR2 LQKENI. The CDR3 contains 15 residues. CDR3 region: CASSLTGSGNNEQFF. The CDR3 region has the DNA TGTGCCAGCTCACTGACAGGATCCGGTAACAATGAGCAGTTCTTC.

The chain carries TRBV5-1 and TRBJ1-3; the D is unclear. Trimming took 0 bases from V and 0 from J, leaving 7 bases between them. Germline-derived CDR1 and CDR2 are SGHRS and YFSETQ. The CDR3 sequence is 15 residues long. The CDR3 DNA reads TGCGCCAGCAGCTTGGATCCAGCCTCTGGAAACACCATATATTTT. Residues: CASSLDPASGNTIYF.

The V and J genes are TRBV7-2 and TRBJ2-1; 9 bases fit TRBD2. In germline, CDR1 is SGHTA, CDR2 FQGNSA. Losses at the gene ends were 5 bases for V and 2 bases for J; bases not matched to a gene: 10. This CDR3 has 17 amino acids. CDR3 nucleotide sequence: TGTGCCAGCAGCAAGGATAGCGGGGGACCACCCTACAATGAGCAGTTCTTC. This translates into CASSKDSGGPPYNEQFF.